This T cell receptor beta chain was sequenced in a study of neurological immune-mediated disorders. The cDNA was synthesized by 5'RACE incorporating 10-nucleotide random UMIs. TCRdb recomputed calls from the 5' RACE reads with MiXCR, one row per CDR3 protein. This table holds roughly 36,000 distinct CDR3 sequences, around 7.2% found once. Study-level findings and limits: HTLV-1-associated myelopathy had the most TCR clonal expansion, and multiple sclerosis had the least, less than healthy controls. Sharing of CDR3 amino acid sequences among expanded clones across subjects was absent, suggesting private repertoires in all groups.

Germline-derived CDR1 and CDR2 are SGHTA and FQGNSA. V shed 1 base and J 8 bases; nucleotides not matched to a gene: 5. The CDR3 extends over 15 amino acids. The sorted libraries involved the use of around 960,000 CD4+ or CD8+ T cells. This clonotype was seen ten or more times. The antigen is not known. The receptor's source is a man aged 50 or older in good health. Material for sequencing was CD4+ T cells from blood. The chain employs TRBV7-2 and TRBJ2-3; 11 bases match TRBD2. This CDR3 reads CASSLDLAGGATQYF. CDR3 in DNA: TGTGCCAGCAGCTTAGACCTAGCGGGAGGAGCTACGCAGTATTTT.